This TCR beta chain was identified during a study of shared T cell receptors in the human thymus. CDR1 is SGHVS, CDR2 FQNEAQ, per germline. The CDR3 sequence is 15 residues long. V shed 5 bases, J shed 4 bases, and the junction held 8 bases outside the gene matches. Some clones are missing from TCRdb's copy, which holds only in-frame ones; the method was immunoSEQ multiplex PCR. The sample holds about 660,000 clones, 70% to 90% seen once. These data were likewise used in another study, on human thymus T cells. In that study: Having surgery to correct congenital heart defects, healthy Finnish infants acted as the donors. Resected material from corrective heart surgery provided the thymus tissue analysed. Blood and thymic repertoires both appeared biased in V and J gene usage. Among unrelated individuals, related research reported thymic repertoires that overlapped highly.

The sequencing input was thymocytes. This TCR was recovered from a boy under two years old with a congenital heart defect. The chain has TRBV7-8 and TRBJ2-3; 8 nucleotides match TRBD1. This CDR3 reads CASSPGQGCADTQYF. CDR3 nucleotides: TGTGCCAGCAGCCCCGGACAGGGTTGCGCAGATACGCAGTATTTT.